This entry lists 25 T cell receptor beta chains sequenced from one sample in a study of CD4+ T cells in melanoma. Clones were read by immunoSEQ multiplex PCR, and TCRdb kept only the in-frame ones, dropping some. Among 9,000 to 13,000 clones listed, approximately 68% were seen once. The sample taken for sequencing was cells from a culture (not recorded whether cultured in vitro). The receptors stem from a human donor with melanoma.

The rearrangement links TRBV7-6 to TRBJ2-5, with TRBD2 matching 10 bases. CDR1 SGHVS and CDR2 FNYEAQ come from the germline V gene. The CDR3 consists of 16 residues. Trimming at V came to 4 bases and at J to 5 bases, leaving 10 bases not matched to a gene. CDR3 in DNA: TGTGCCAGCAGCTCAACCACCGCGGGACTAGCGGAGACCCAGTACTTC. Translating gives CASSSTTAGLAETQYF.

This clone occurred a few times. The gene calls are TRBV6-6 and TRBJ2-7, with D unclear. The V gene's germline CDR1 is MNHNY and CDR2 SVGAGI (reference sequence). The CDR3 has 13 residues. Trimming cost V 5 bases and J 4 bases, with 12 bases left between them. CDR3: CASSVDGRYEQYF. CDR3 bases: TGTGCCAGCAGTGTGGATGGAAGATACGAGCAGTACTTC.

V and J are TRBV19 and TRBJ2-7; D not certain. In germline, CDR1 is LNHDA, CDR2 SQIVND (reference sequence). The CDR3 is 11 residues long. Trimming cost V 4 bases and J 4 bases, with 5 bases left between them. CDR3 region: CASSNLYEQYF. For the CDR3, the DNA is TGTGCCAGTAGTAACCTTTACGAGCAGTACTTC.

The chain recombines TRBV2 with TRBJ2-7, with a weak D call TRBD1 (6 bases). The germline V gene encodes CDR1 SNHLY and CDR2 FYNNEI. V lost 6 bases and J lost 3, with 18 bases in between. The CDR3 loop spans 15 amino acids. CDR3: CASSYYTGQHYEQYF. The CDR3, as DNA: TGTGCCAGCAGCTACTACACGGGACAACACTACGAGCAGTACTTC.

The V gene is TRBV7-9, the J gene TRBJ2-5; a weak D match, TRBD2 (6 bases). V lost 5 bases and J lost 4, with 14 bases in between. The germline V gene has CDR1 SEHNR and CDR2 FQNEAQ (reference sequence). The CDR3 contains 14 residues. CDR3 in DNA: TGTGCCAGCAGCCGACGGGGGATAGGAGAGACCCAGTACTTC. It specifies CASSRRGIGETQYF.

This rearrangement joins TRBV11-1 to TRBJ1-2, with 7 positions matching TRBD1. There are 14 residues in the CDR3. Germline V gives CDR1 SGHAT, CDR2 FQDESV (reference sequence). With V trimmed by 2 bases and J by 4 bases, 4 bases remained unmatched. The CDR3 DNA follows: TGTGCCAGCAGCTTATCAAGGGGGCTCTATGGCTACACCTTC. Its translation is CASSLSRGLYGYTF.

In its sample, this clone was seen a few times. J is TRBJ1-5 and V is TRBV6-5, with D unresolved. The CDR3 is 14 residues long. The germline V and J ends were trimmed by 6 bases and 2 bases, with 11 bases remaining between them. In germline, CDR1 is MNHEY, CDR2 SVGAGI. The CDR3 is CASSPERRNQPQHF. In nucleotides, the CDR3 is TGTGCCAGCAGCCCGGAGAGGCGCAATCAGCCCCAGCATTTT.

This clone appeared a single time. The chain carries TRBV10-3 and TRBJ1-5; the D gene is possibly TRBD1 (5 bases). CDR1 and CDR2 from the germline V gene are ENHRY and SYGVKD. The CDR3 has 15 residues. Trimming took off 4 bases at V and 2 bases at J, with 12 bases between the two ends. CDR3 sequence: CAISGEGSGNQPQHF. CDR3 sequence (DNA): TGTGCCATCAGTGGCGAGGGGTCGGGCAATCAGCCCCAGCATTTT.

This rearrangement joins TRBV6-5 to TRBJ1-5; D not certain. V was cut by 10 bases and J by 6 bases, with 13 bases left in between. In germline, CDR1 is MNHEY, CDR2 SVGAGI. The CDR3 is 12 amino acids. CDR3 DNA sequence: TGTGCCACCGGGGAGGTTTTTCAGCCCCAGCATTTT. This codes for CATGEVFQPQHF.

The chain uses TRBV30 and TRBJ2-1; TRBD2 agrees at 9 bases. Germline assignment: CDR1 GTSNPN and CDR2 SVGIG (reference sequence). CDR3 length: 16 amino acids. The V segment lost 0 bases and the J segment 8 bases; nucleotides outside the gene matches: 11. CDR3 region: CAWSVRQGGGAHEQFF. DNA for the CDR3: TGTGCCTGGAGTGTACGTCAAGGCGGGGGGGCTCATGAGCAGTTCTTC.

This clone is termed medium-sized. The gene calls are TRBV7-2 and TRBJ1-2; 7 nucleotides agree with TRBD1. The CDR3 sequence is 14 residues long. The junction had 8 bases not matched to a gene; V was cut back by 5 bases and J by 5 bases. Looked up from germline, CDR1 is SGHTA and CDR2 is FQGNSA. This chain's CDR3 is CASSRQGGRYGYTF. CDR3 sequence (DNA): TGTGCCAGCAGCAGGCAAGGGGGCCGGTATGGCTACACCTTC.

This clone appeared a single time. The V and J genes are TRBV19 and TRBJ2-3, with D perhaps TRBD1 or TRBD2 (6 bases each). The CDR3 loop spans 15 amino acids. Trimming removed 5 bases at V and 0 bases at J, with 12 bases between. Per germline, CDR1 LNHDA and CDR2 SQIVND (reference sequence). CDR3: CASSSRGRSTDTQYF. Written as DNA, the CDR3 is TGTGCCAGTAGTTCCCGGGGGCGAAGCACAGATACGCAGTATTTT.

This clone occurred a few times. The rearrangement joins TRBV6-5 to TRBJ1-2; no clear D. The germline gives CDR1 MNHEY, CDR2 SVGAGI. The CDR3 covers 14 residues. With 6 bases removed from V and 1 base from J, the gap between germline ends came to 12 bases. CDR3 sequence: CASRAPGDNYGYTF. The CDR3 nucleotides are TGTGCCAGCAGGGCGCCTGGGGATAACTATGGCTACACCTTC.

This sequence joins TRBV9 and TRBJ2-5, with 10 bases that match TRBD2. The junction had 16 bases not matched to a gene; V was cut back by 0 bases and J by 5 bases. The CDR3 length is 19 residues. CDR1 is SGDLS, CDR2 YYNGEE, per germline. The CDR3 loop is CASSVGPRISSGGPETQYF. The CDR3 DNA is TGTGCCAGCAGCGTAGGCCCCCGAATCTCTAGCGGGGGACCTGAGACCCAGTACTTC.

The CDR3 sequence: CASSYQRGAHNEQFF. DNA for the CDR3: TGTGCCAGCAGTTACCAGCGGGGGGCGCACAATGAGCAGTTCTTC. V usage is TRBV6-5 and J usage is TRBJ2-1; 9 bases align to TRBD2. This CDR3 has 15 amino acids. The germline CDR1 and CDR2 sequences are MNHEY and SVGAGI. The junction had 4 bases not matched to a gene; V was cut back by 2 bases and J by 5 bases.

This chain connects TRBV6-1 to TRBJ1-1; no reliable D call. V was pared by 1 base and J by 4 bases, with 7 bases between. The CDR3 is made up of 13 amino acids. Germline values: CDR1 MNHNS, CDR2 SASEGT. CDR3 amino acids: CASSEVRGTEAFF. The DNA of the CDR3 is TGTGCCAGCAGTGAAGTCCGGGGCACTGAAGCTTTCTTT.

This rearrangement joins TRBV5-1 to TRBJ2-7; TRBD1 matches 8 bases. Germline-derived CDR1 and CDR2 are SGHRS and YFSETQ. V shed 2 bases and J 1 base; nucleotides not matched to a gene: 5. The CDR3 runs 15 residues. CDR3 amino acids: CASSFRTGKSYEQYF. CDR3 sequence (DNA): TGCGCCAGCAGCTTCAGGACAGGGAAGTCCTACGAGCAGTACTTC.

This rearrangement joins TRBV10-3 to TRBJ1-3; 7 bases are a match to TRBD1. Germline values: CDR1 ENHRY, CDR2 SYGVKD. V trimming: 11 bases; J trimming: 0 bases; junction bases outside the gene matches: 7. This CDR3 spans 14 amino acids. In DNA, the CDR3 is TGTGCCTCGGGACAGACGTACTCTGGAAACACCATATATTTT. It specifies CASGQTYSGNTIYF.

The CDR3: CASSKVWGVGNTEAFF. As DNA, the CDR3 is TGTGCCAGCAGCAAAGTATGGGGAGTAGGGAACACTGAAGCTTTCTTT. The V call is TRBV2, the J call TRBJ1-1, with D unclear. V was trimmed by 6 bases and J by 1 base, leaving 18 bases between them. Germline V gives CDR1 SNHLY, CDR2 FYNNEI. This CDR3 has 16 amino acids.

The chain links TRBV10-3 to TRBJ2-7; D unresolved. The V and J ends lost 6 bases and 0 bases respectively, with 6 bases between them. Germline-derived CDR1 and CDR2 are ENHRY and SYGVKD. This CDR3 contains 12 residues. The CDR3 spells CAIRGPSYEQYF. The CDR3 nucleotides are TGTGCCATCAGGGGCCCCTCCTACGAGCAGTACTTC.

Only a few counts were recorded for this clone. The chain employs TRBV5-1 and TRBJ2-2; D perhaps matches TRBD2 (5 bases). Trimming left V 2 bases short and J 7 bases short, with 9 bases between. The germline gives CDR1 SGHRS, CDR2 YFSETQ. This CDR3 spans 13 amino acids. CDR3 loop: CASSFGDGGELFF. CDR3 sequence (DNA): TGCGCCAGCAGCTTCGGGGATGGCGGGGAGCTGTTTTTT.

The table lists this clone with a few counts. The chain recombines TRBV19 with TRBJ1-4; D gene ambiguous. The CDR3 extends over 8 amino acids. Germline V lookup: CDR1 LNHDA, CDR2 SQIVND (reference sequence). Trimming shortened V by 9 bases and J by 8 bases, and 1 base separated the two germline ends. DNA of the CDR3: TGTGCCAGGGAAAAACTGTTTTTT. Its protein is CAREKLFF.

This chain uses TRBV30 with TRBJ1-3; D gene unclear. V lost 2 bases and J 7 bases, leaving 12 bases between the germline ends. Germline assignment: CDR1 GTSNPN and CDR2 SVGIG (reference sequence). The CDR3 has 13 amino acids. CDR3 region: CAWSSERRNTIYF. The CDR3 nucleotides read TGTGCCTGGAGTTCAGAACGGCGGAACACCATATATTTT.

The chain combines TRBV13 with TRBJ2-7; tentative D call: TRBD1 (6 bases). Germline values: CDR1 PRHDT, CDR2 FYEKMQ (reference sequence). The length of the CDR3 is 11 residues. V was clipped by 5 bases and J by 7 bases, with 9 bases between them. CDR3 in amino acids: CASSIGQEQYF. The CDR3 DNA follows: TGTGCCAGCAGCATTGGACAGGAGCAGTACTTC.

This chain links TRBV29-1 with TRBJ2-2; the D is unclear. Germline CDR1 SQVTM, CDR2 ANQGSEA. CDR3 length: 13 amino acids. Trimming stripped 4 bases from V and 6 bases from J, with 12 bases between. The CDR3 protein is CSVGHSVSGELFF. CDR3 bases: TGCAGCGTTGGTCATTCGGTTTCCGGGGAGCTGTTTTTT.